This T cell receptor (beta chain) comes out of a study of shared clonotypes between healthy human individuals. Study results and limitations: Against clonotypes common to all four donors, non-shared ones had lower generation probabilities. Sampling covered blood only; tissue repertoires likely differ.

Every contributor of samples was a Caucasian grown-up residing in Nashville, Tennessee. In the case of this clone: Its antigen is undetermined.

The data were produced by immunoSEQ multiplex PCR, yet TCRdb's version contains in-frame clones alone and is incomplete. The profile shows over a million clones, 98% of them singletons. This CDR3 contains 18 residues. Germline V gene sequence: CDR1 SGHRS, CDR2 YFSETQ. The trim removed 3 bases at V and 0 bases at J, leaving 10 bases unmatched. The V call is TRBV5-1, the J call TRBJ2-3; 10 bases are shared with TRBD1. This sequence originates from a man between 25 and 39 years old in good health. Specimen: naive CD4+ T cells sorted from blood. Noted subset: CD45RA+ positively selected. The CDR3 DNA sequence: TGCGCCAGCAGCTCAGCAGACAGGGGGCATTCAAGCACAGATACGCAGTATTTT. Protein sequence: CASSSADRGHSSTDTQYF.